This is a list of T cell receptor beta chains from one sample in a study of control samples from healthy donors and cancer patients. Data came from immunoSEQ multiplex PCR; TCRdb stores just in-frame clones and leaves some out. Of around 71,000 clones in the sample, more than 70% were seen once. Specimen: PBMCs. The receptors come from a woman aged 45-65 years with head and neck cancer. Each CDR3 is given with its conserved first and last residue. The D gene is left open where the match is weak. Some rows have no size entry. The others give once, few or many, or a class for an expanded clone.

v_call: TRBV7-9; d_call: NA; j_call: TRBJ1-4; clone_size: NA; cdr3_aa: CASSLVRGGVNEKLFF; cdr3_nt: TGTGCCAGCAGCTTAGTTCGGGGGGGCGTTAATGAAAAACTGTTTTTT
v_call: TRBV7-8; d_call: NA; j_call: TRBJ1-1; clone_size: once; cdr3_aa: CASSLKTALPMNTEAFF; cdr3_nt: TGTGCCAGCAGCTTAAAGACTGCCCTACCTATGAACACTGAAGCTTTCTTT
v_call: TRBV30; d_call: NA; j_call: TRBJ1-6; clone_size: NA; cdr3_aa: CAWSHNSGTRDSPLHF; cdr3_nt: TGTGCCTGGAGCCATAACTCCGGGACTCGGGATTCACCCCTCCACTTT
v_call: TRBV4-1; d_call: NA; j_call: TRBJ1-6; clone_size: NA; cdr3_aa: CASSQGNSPLHF; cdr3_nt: TGCGCCAGCAGCCAGGGTAATTCACCCCTCCACTTT
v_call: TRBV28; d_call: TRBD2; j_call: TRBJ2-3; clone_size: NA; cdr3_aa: CASSSLAGAAGTQYF; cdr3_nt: TGTGCCAGCAGTTCCTTAGCGGGGGCCGCTGGTACGCAGTATTTT
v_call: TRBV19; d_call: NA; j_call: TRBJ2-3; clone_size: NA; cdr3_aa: CASSIVGAGEQYF; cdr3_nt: TGTGCCAGTAGTATAGTGGGAGCAGGGGAGCAGTATTTT
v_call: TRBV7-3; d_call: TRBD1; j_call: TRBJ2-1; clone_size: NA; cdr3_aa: CASSAFRGQNNEQFF; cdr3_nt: TGTGCCAGCAGCGCGTTTAGGGGACAGAACAATGAGCAGTTCTTC
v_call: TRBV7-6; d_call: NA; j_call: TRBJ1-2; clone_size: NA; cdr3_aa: CASSLGSGGDYGYTF; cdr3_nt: TGTGCCAGCAGCTTAGGGTCAGGTGGGGACTATGGCTACACCTTC
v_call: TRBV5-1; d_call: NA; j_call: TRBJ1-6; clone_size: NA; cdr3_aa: CASSPIGRSYNSPLHF; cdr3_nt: TGCGCCAGCAGTCCGATAGGGAGAAGCTATAATTCACCCCTCCACTTT
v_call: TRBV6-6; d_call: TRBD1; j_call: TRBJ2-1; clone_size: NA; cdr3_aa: CASSYSGTGGNEQFF; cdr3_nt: TGTGCCAGCAGTTACTCCGGGACAGGGGGCAATGAGCAGTTCTTC
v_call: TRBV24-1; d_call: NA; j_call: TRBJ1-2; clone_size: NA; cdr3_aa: CATSVGSDYGYTF; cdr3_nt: TGTGCCACCAGTGTCGGGAGTGACTATGGCTACACCTTC
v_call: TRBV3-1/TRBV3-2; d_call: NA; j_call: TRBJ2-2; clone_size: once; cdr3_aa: CASSQVRSRGSLGGELFF; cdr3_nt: TGTGCCAGCAGCCAAGTTCGCTCCCGGGGGTCCTTAGGCGGGGAGCTGTTTTTT
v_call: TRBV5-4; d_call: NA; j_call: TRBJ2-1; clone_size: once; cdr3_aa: CASSDPGSPRHNEQFF; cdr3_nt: TGTGCCAGCAGCGATCCCGGGTCCCCCAGGCACAATGAGCAGTTCTTC
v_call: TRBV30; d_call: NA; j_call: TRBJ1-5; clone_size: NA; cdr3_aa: CAWNGDSNQPQHF; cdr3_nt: TGTGCCTGGAATGGGGATAGCAATCAGCCCCAGCATTTT